The clone carrying this T cell receptor beta chain appeared once. These data originate in a study of blood T cell repertoires in COVID-19. Turning to the study itself: Acute and convalescent COVID-19 samples came from the United States, Italy and Spain. The analysed material was cDNA or gDNA that came from T cells, B-cell-depleted T cells, or PBMCs.

V shed 0 bases and J shed 8 bases, with 9 bases lying between them. CDR1 is SGHTS and CDR2 is YDEGEE in the germline V gene. The CDR3 runs 13 residues. As originally analysed: Quantification of nucleated cells was approximated via reference gene primer amplification. The protocol was immunoSEQ multiplex PCR, while the TCRdb copy is restricted to in-frame clones and leaves out a portion. V, J and clone size were drawn from that table, and D and trimming were deduced from the DNA. The repertoire holds some 260,000 clones, with about 88% as singletons. Sample: peripheral blood. The chain joins TRBV5-8 to TRBJ2-1, with D uncertain. This receptor was identified in a woman in her forties who had recovered from COVID-19. CDR3: CASSLVARYEQFF. The CDR3 DNA follows: TGTGCCAGCAGCTTGGTGGCTAGATATGAGCAGTTCTTC.